This T cell receptor (beta chain) appears in the sequencing data of a study of T cell responses to AZD1222 COVID-19 vaccine. This clone was observed once. Its antigen is still unknown. Whole-study results and caveats: Increased Spike-specific TCR breadth and depth were observed after two AZD1222 doses. Within unmutated variant regions lay the reported targets of nearly half of spike-specific TCRs. It should be noted that donors were predominantly white British and more often female, and clonal diversity was possibly underestimated.

Assay used: immunoSEQ multiplex PCR; TCRdb lists only in-frame clones, some missing. Of around 150,000 clones in the sample, approximately 91% were seen once. The length of the CDR3 is 13 residues. Trimming pared 5 bases from V and 1 base from J, leaving 5 bases between. Germline lookup yields CDR1 SGHTA and CDR2 FQGNSA. The source of this sequence is an adult who received the AZD1222 COVID-19 vaccine. V gene TRBV7-2 combines with J gene TRBJ2-2; a possible D gene is TRBD2 (5 bases). Material: peripheral blood, obtained 28 days after the second AZD1222 dose. The CDR3 DNA sequence: TGTGCCAGCAGCCGGGGGAACACCGGGGAGCTGTTTTTT. As protein: CASSRGNTGELFF.